The TCR beta chain described here comes from a study of CD8 T cells in ankylosing spondylitis. This clonotype has a count of ten or more. Its antigen remains unknown. Study findings and constraints: Ankylosing spondylitis blood appeared to carry a characteristic TCR beta motif of several highly homologous variants. Matched ankylosing spondylitis synovial fluid reportedly contained a significantly enriched population of disease-linked clones.

This CDR3 comprises 13 residues. In germline, CDR1 is DFQATT, CDR2 SNEGSKA (reference sequence). V was shortened by 1 base and J by 7 bases, with 10 bases between the two germline ends. From the 5' RACE reads, TCRdb called clonotypes with MiXCR, one entry per CDR3 protein. The sample records a few hundred thousand distinct CDR3 sequences, around 10% being singletons. Specimen: blood, either unsorted or a sorted T cell fraction (not recorded which). This chain uses TRBV20-1 with TRBJ2-2, with TRBD2 as a possible D gene (6 bases). The TCR comes from a female donor with ankylosing spondylitis or in good health (not recorded which). For the CDR3, the DNA is TGCAGTGCTAGAGTATCTAGCGACGGGGAGCTGTTTTTT. This gives the protein CSARVSSDGELFF.